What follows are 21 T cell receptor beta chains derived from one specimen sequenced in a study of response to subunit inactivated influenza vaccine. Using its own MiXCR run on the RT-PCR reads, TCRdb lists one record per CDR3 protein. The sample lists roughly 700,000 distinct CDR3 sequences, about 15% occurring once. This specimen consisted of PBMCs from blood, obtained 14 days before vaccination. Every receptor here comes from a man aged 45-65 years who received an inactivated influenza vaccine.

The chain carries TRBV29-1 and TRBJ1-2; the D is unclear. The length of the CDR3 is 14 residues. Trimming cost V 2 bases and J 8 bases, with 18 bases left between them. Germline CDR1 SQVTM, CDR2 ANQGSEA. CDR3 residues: CSVETLGGSLGYTF. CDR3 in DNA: TGCAGCGTTGAAACGTTAGGCGGGAGCCTGGGCTACACCTTC.

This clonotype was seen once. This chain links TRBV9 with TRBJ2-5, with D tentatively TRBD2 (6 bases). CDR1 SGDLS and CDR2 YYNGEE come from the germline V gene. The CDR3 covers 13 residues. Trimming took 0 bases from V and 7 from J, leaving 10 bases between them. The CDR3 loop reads CASSVDIGGTQYF. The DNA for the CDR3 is TGTGCCAGCAGCGTAGATATCGGGGGGACCCAGTACTTC.

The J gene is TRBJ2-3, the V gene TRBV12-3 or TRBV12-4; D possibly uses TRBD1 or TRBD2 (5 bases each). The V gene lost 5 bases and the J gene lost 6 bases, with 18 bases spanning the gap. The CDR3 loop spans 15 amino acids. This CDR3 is CASSRDVGITDTQYF. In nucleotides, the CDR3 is TGTGCCAGCAGTAGGGACGTCGGAATAACTGATACGCAGTATTTT.

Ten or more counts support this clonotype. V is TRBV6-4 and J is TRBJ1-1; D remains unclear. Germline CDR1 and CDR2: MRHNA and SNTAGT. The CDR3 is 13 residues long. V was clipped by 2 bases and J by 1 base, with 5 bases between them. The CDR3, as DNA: TGTGCCAGCAGTGACAGTAGGAACACTGAAGCTTTCTTT. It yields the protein CASSDSRNTEAFF.

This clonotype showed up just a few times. CDR3 nucleotides: TGCGCCAGCAGCTACCTTAGACAAAACACAGATACGCAGTATTTT. Amino acids: CASSYLRQNTDTQYF. The chain joins TRBV5-1 to TRBJ2-3; D ambiguous. Per germline, CDR1 SGHRS and CDR2 YFSETQ. The V gene lost 3 bases and the J gene lost 2 bases, with 13 bases spanning the gap. This CDR3 is built from 15 residues.

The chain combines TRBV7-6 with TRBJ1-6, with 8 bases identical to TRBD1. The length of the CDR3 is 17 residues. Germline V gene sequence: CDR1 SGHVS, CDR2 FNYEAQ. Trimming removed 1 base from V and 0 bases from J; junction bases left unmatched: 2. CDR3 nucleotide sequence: TGTGCCAGCAGCTTAGGGGACAGGAGCTCCTATAATTCACCCCTCCACTTT. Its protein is CASSLGDRSSYNSPLHF.

The CDR3 loop is CASSLPLSGRSYNEQFF. In DNA form, the CDR3 reads TGCGCCAGCAGCCTTCCGCTCAGCGGGAGGTCCTACAATGAGCAGTTCTTC. This rearrangement joins TRBV4-3 to TRBJ2-1; 9 positions match TRBD2. CDR3 length equals 17 residues. Losses at the gene ends were 4 bases for V and 1 base for J; bases not matched to a gene: 8. Germline CDR1 reads LGHNA; CDR2 reads YSLEER.

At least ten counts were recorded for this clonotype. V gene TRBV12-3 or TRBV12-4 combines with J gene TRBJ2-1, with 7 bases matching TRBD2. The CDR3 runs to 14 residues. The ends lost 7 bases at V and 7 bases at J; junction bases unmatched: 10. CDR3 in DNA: TGTGCCAGCACCCCGGGCGGGAGATTGAATGAGCAGTTCTTC. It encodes CASTPGGRLNEQFF.

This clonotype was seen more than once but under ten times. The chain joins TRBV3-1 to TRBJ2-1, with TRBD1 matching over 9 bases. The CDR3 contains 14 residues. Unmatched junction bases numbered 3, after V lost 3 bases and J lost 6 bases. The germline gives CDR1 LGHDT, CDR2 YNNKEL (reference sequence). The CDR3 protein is CASSQTDRGNEQFF. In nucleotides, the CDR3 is TGTGCCAGCAGCCAGACGGACAGGGGCAATGAGCAGTTCTTC.

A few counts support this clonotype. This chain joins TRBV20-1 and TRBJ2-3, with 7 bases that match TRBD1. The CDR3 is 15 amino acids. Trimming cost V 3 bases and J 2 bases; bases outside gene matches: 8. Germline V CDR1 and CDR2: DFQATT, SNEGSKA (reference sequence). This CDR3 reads CSARVDRAPTDTQYF. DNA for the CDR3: TGCAGTGCTAGGGTCGACAGGGCCCCCACAGATACGCAGTATTTT.

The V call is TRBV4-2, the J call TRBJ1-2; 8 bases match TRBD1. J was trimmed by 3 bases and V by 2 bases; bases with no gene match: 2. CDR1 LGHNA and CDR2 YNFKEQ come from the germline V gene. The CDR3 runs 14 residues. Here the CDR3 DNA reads TGTGCCAGCAGCCAACCGGACAGGGACTATGGCTACACCTTC. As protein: CASSQPDRDYGYTF.

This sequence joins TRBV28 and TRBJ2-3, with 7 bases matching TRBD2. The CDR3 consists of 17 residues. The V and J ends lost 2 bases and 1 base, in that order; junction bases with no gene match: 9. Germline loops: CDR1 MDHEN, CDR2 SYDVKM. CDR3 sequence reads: CASSLRLAEARTDTQYF. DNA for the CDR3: TGTGCCAGCAGTTTAAGGCTAGCGGAGGCCCGCACAGATACGCAGTATTTT.

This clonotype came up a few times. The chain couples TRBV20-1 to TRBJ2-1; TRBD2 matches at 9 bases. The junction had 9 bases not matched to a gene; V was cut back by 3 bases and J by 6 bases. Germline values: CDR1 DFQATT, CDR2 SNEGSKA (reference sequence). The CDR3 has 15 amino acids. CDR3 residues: CSASDSLAGINEQFF. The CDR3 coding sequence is TGCAGTGCTAGTGATTCGCTAGCGGGAATCAATGAGCAGTTCTTC.

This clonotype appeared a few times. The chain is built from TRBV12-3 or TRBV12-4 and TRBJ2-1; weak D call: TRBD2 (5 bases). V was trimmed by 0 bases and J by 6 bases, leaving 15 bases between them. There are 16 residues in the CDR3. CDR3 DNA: TGTGCCAGCAGTTTAGCGCTTCTAGTAGGGAGCAATGAGCAGTTCTTC. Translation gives CASSLALLVGSNEQFF.

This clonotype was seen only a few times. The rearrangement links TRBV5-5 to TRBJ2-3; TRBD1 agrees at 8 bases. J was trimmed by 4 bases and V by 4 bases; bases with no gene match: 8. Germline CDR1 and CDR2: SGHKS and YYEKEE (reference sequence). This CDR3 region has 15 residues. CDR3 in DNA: TGTGCCAGCAGCAAAAGGACAGGGAACGCAGATACGCAGTATTTT. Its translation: CASSKRTGNADTQYF. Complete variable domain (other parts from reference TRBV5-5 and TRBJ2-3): DAGVTQSPTHLIKTRGQQVTLRCSPISGHKSVSWYQQVLGQGPQFIFQYYEKEERGRGNFPDRFSARQFPNYSSELNVNALLLGDSALYLCASSKRTGNADTQYFGPGTRLTVL.

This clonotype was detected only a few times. As DNA, the CDR3 is TGTGCCACCAGTCCCGCGGGAGTAGGTTACAATGAGCAGTTCTTC. It yields the protein CATSPAGVGYNEQFF. This chain connects TRBV24-1 to TRBJ2-1, with TRBD2 matching over 7 bases. The CDR3 totals 15 residues. CDR1 KGHDR and CDR2 SFDVKD come from the germline V gene. V shed 6 bases and J 4 bases; nucleotides not matched to a gene: 8.

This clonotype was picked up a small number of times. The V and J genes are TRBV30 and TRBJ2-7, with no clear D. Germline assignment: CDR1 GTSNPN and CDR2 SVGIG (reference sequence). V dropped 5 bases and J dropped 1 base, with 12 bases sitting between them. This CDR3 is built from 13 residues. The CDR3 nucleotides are TGTGCCTGGGAAGTAAGAGAATCCTACGAGCAGTACTTC. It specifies CAWEVRESYEQYF.

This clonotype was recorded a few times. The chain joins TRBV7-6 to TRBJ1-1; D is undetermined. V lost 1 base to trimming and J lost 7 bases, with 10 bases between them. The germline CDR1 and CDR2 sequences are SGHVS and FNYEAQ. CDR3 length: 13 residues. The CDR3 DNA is TGTGCCAGCAGCTTAGAGCTAGGAGATGAAGCTTTCTTT. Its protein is CASSLELGDEAFF.

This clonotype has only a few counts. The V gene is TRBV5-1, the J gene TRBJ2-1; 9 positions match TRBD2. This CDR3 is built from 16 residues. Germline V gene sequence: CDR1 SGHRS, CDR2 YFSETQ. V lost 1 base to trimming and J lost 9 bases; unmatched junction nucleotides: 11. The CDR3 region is CASSLFSGRAQSEQFF. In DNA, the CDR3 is TGCGCCAGCAGCTTGTTTAGCGGGAGAGCCCAATCTGAGCAGTTCTTC.

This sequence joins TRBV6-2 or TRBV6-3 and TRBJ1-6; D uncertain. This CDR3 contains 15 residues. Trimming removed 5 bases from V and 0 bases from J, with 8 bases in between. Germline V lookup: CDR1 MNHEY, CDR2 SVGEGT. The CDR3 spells CASSTGGSYNSPLHF. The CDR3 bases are TGTGCCAGCAGTACGGGAGGCTCCTATAATTCACCCCTCCACTTT.

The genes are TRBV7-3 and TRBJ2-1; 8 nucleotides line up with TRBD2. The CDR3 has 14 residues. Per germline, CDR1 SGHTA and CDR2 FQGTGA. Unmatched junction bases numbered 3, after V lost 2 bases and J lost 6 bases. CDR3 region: CASSLSLAGNEQFF. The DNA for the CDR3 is TGTGCCAGCAGCTTATCGCTAGCGGGCAATGAGCAGTTCTTC.